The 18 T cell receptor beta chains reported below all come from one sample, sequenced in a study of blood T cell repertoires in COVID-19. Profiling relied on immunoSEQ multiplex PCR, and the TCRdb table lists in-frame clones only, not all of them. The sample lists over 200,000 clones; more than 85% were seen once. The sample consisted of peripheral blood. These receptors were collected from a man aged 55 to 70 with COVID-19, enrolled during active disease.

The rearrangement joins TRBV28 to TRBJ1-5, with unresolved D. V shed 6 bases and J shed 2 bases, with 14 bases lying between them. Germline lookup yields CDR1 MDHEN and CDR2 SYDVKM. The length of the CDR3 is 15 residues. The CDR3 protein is CASSLGYWGNQPQHF. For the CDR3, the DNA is TGTGCCAGCAGCCTCGGGTATTGGGGCAATCAGCCCCAGCATTTT.

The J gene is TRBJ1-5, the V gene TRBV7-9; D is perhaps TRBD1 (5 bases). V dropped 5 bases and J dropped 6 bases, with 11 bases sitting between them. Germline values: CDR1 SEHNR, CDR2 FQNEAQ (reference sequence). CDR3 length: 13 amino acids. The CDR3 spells CASSTQDRQPQHF. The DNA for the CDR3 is TGTGCCAGCAGCACACAGGATCGTCAGCCCCAGCATTTT.

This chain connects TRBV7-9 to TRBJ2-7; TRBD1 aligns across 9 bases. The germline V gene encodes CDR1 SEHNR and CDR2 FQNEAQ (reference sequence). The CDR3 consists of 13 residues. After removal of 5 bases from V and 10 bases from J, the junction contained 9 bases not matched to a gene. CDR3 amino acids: CASSQQGAREQYF. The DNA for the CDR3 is TGTGCCAGCAGCCAACAGGGGGCGCGGGAACAGTACTTC.

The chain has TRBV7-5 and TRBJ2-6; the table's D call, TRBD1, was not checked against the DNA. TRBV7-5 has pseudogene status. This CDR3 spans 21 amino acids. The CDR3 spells CARSLVLKGQGFSSGANVLTF. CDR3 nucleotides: TGTGCCAGAAGCTTAGTGCTAAAGGGACAGGGGTTTAGCTCTGGGGCCAACGTCCTGACTTTC.

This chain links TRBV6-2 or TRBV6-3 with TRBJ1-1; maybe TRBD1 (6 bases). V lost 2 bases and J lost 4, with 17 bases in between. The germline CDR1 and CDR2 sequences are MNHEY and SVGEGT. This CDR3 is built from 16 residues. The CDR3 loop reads CASSYEAGGDSTEAFF. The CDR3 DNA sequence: TGTGCCAGCAGTTACGAAGCGGGGGGCGATAGCACTGAAGCTTTCTTT.

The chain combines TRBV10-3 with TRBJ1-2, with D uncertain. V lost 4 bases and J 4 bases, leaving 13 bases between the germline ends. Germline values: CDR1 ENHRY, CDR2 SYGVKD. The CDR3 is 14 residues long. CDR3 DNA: TGTGCCATCAGTGCCTCCCCGACTTTCTATGGCTACACCTTC. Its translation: CAISASPTFYGYTF.

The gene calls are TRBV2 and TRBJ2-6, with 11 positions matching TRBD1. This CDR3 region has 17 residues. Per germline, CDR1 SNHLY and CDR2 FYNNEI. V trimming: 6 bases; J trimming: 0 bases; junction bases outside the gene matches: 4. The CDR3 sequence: CASRWTGGSSGANVLTF. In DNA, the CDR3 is TGTGCCAGCAGATGGACAGGGGGCAGCTCTGGGGCCAACGTCCTGACTTTC.

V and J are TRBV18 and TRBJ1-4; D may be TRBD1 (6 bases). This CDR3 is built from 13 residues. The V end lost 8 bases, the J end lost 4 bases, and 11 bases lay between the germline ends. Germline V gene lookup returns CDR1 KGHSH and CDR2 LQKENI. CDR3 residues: CASQTGRNEKLFF. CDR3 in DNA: TGTGCCAGCCAAACAGGGCGTAATGAAAAACTGTTTTTT.

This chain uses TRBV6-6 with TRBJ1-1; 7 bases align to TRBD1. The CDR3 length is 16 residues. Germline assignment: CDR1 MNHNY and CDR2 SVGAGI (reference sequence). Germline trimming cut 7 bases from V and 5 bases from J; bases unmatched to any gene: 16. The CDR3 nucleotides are TGTGCCAGCACCGACGGGAGACAGGGAAGGGGAACTGAAGCTTTCTTT. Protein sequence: CASTDGRQGRGTEAFF.

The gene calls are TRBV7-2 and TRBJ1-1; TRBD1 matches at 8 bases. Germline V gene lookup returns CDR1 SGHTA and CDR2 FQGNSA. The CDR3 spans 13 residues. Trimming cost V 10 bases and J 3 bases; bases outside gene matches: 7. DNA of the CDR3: TGTGCCACCCGAGGACAGGGCGACACTGAAGCTTTCTTT. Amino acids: CATRGQGDTEAFF.

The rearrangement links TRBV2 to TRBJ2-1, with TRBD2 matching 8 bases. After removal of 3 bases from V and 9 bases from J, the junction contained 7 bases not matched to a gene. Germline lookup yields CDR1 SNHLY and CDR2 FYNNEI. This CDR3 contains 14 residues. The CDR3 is CASSDTGGPREQFF. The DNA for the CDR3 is TGTGCCAGCAGTGATACGGGAGGGCCCCGTGAGCAGTTCTTC.

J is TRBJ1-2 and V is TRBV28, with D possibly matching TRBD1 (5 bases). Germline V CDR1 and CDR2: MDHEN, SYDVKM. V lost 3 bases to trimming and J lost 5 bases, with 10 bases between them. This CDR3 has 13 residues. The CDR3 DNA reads TGTGCCAGCAGTTTGGGGCCGACGTATGGCTACACCTTC. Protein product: CASSLGPTYGYTF.

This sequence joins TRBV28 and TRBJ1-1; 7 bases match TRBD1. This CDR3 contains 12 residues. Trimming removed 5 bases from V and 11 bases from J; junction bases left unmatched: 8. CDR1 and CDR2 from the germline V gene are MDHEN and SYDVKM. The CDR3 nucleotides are TGTGCCAGCAGTACCACGACAGGGTATGCTTTCTTT. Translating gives CASSTTTGYAFF.

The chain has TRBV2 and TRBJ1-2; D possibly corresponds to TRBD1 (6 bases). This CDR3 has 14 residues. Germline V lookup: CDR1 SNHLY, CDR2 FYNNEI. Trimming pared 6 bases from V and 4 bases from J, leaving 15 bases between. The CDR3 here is CASRFRGGSYGYTF. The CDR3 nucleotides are TGTGCCAGCAGGTTCCGGGGGGGCAGCTATGGCTACACCTTC.

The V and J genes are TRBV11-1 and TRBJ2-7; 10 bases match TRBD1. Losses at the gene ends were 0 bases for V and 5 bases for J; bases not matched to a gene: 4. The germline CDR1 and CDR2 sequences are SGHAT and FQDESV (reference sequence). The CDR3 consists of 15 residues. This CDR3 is CASSLAGTGVNEQYF. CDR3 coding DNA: TGTGCCAGCAGCTTAGCCGGGACAGGGGTCAACGAGCAGTACTTC. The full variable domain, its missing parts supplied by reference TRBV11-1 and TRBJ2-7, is EAEVAQSPRYKITEKSQAVAFWCDPISGHATLYWYRQILGQGPELLVQFQDESVVDDSQLPKDRFSAERLKGVDSTLKIQPAELGDSAMYLCASSLAGTGVNEQYFGPGTRLTVT.

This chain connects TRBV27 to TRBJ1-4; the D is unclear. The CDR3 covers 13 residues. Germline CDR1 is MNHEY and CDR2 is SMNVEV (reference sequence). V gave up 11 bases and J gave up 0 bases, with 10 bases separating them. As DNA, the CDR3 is TGTGCCGGCAAGACTGCAACTAATGAAAAACTGTTTTTT. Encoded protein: CAGKTATNEKLFF.

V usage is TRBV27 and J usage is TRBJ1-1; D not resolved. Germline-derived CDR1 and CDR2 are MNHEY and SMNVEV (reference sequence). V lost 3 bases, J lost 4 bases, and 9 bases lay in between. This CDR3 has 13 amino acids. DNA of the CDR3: TGTGCCAGCAGTTTTCTTGGAGGCACTGAAGCTTTCTTT. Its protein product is CASSFLGGTEAFF.

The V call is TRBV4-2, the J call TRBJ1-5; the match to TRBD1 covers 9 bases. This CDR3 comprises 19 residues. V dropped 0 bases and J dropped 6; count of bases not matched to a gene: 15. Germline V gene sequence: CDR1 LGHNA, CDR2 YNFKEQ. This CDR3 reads CASSQEFTRTGGRVQPQHF. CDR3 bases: TGTGCCAGCAGCCAAGAGTTTACGAGAACAGGGGGCAGGGTTCAGCCCCAGCATTTT.